A selection of T cell receptor beta chains follows, all from one sample in a study of T-cell memory formation after mild COVID-19. TCRdb itself ran the 5' RACE reads through MiXCR, one entry per CDR3 protein. The data hold around 310,000 distinct CDR3 sequences, with roughly an eighth observed a single time. Specimen: PBMCs or a T cell subset sorted from them (not recorded which). Receptors were obtained from a man between 18 and 29 years old who had mild COVID-19 (a few samples of this study predate the infection). Cell type and time point are not known. The CDR3 runs from the conserved cysteine through the conserved F or W. A D gene is named only where the DNA matches it firmly. The size entry is marked missing in some rows and otherwise reads once, few, many or a size class.

abundance | j_gene | v_gene | d_gene | CDR3aa | CDR3nt
few | TRBJ2-2 | TRBV10-3 | TRBD2 | CAIRRAGALPGELFF | TGTGCCATCAGGAGAGCGGGGGCCTTGCCCGGGGAGCTGTTTTTT
- | TRBJ1-2 | TRBV18 | - | CASSPRREIYGYTF | TGTGCCAGCTCACCACGCAGGGAGATCTATGGCTACACCTTC
- | TRBJ2-1 | TRBV7-2 | - | CASSLALVDEQFF | TGTGCCAGCAGCTTAGCTTTGGTAGATGAGCAGTTCTTC
few | TRBJ2-1 | TRBV11-2 | - | CASSLVRVQEDNEQFF | TGTGCCAGCAGCTTGGTCCGGGTCCAAGAGGACAATGAGCAGTTCTTC
few | TRBJ2-5 | TRBV20-1 | - | CSARALSQGQETQYF | TGCAGTGCTAGGGCCCTTTCACAGGGACAAGAGACCCAGTACTTC
- | TRBJ2-2 | TRBV15 | TRBD2 | CATSRDAGGSTGELFF | TGTGCCACCAGCAGAGATGCGGGGGGCAGCACCGGGGAGCTGTTTTTT
few | TRBJ2-1 | TRBV19 | TRBD1 | CASSLRDRDNEQFF | TGTGCCAGTAGTCTCCGGGACAGAGACAATGAGCAGTTCTTC
- | TRBJ2-6 | TRBV11-3 | - | CASSSRDGDSGANVLTF | TGTGCCAGCAGCTCCAGGGACGGCGACTCTGGGGCCAACGTCCTGACTTTC
few | TRBJ2-3 | TRBV5-1 | - | CASSLRGQGDDTQYF | TGCGCCAGCAGCCTGAGAGGGCAGGGTGATGATACGCAGTATTTT
- | TRBJ2-1 | TRBV24-1 | TRBD1 | CATSDTDRVLFF | TGTGCCACCAGTGACACCGACAGGGTTTTGTTCTTC
few | TRBJ1-1 | TRBV14 | - | CASSPQIMNTEAFF | TGTGCCAGCAGCCCCCAGATTATGAACACTGAAGCTTTCTTT
- | TRBJ2-2 | TRBV15 | - | CATSRDGAGELFF | TGTGCCACCAGCCGCGACGGGGCCGGGGAGCTGTTTTTT
- | TRBJ2-3 | TRBV7-3 | TRBD2 | CASSLGPSGGGTDTQYF | TGTGCCAGCAGCTTGGGTCCTAGCGGGGGGGGCACAGATACGCAGTATTTT